These T cell receptor beta chains were read from a single sample in a study of T cell responses to AZD1222 COVID-19 vaccine. The table came from immunoSEQ multiplex PCR; TCRdb's copy has only in-frame clones and leaves some out. The sample records 120,000 or so clones, over 75% being singletons. Specimen: peripheral blood, collected on day 0 of AZD1222 vaccination. These receptors came from an adult in good health. The CDR3 runs from the conserved cysteine through the conserved F or W. Clone size appears in some rows only: once, few, many, or a class for an expanded clone.

TRBV25-1	.	TRBJ2-5	CASSDSGRAWETQYF
TRBV5-8	.	TRBJ2-2	CASSHTDRIYTGELFF
TRBV20-1	few	TRBJ2-7	CSAIPVSEQYF
TRBV19	.	TRBJ1-5	CASSIRREAQHF
TRBV5-4	.	TRBJ1-4	CATGSAGFNEKLFF
TRBV3-1/TRBV3-2	.	TRBJ1-1	CASSQDRDLNTEAFF
TRBV7-2	.	TRBJ2-3	CASSFVAGATDTQYF
TRBV6-5	.	TRBJ1-2	CASSYTGTGTYGYTF
TRBV6-6	.	TRBJ2-1	CASRTRDGTYNEQFF
TRBV11-2	.	TRBJ2-1	CASSFASGGSSYNEQFF
TRBV20-1	.	TRBJ2-7	CSASSGSFSYEQYF
TRBV28	once	TRBJ2-7	CASTREKVSYEQYF
TRBV6-6	.	TRBJ1-3	CASSQDRGSGNTIYF